This T cell receptor beta chain came from a study of blood T cell repertoires in COVID-19. About the study: From T cells, B-cell-depleted T cells, or PBMCs came the material, which was cDNA or gDNA.

The study recruited people aged about 18 to 95 years across approximately 25 US areas. Membership in each cohort depended on participant-reported clinical history. Donors of Cohort 3 who recovered were those that had two negative PCRs, clearance, or symptom resolution. V was clipped by 3 bases and J by 0 bases, with 7 bases between them. The germline V gene has CDR1 MNHEY and CDR2 SVGAGI. This CDR3 has 14 amino acids. Using immunoSEQ multiplex PCR, the repertoire was profiled, and TCRdb retains in-frame clones only, with some absent. The profile shows approximately 130,000 clones, around 86% of them singletons.

This receptor was taken from a young man who had recovered from COVID-19. The gene calls are TRBV6-5 and TRBJ2-3; D gene unclear. The specimen sequenced was PBMCs or T cells enriched from blood (not recorded which). The CDR3 loop reads CASSYVQSTDTQYF. The CDR3 region has the DNA TGTGCCAGCAGTTATGTACAGAGCACAGATACGCAGTATTTT.